In its sample, the clone carrying this T cell receptor (beta chain) was seen many times. Antigen specificity is unknown. This sample's time point: newly diagnosed GD, antithyroid drugs for less than 3 months. PBMC-derived RNA was used for the TCR library. The V gene end was trimmed by 5 bases and the J gene end by 7 bases; junction bases not matched to a gene: 2. The CDR3 spans 12 residues. CDR1 is DFQATT, CDR2 SNEGSKA, per germline (reference sequence). The data derive from a study of regulatory T cells in long-lasting Graves disease. Study-level findings and limits: Comparison showed that persistent patients shared more public clonotypes (roughly 2,700) than new patients (around 1,000). Compared with new cases, persistent Graves' patients showed reduced TCR diversity. Favored gene segments in persistent disease were TRBV28, TRBJ1-2 and TRBJ2-5.

Combining iRepertoire HTBI primers with Arm-PCR of CDR3 regions, the authors built TCR beta libraries. TCRdb analysed the multiplex PCR reads with MiXCR anew, one entry per CDR3 protein. The top ten clones hold about a fifth of a sample with about 400,000 distinct CDR3 sequences, 15% of them seen once. This specimen was peripheral blood mononuclear cells (PBMCs), taken at new diagnosis, from a patient treated with antithyroid drugs. This clonotype was obtained from a female donor with Graves disease. The V gene is TRBV20-1, the J gene TRBJ2-5; 12 nucleotides agree with TRBD2. CDR3 in amino acids: CSALAGGGTQYF. Here the CDR3 DNA reads TGCAGTGCTCTAGCGGGAGGGGGGACCCAGTACTTC.